This entry features one T cell receptor beta chain sequence. Antigen specificity is unknown. This CDR3 spans 18 amino acids. CDR1 and CDR2 from the germline V gene are SGDLS and YYNGEE. The J segment lost 7 bases and the V segment lost 4 bases, leaving 14 bases of the junction unmatched. The PCR made use of 60 Vbeta and 13 Jbeta primers. The assay was immunoSEQ multiplex PCR, and TCRdb's table has in-frame clones only and misses some. The sample holds about 150,000 clones, about four fifths seen once. The data are from a study of cytomegalovirus exposure and HLA in healthy donors. Study-wide results and caveats: An analysis done earlier found most TCR beta V segments productive about 90% or about 30% of the time.

Sequenced sample: PBMCs. This sequence joins TRBV9 and TRBJ2-1; 13 bases are shared with TRBD2. This sequence originates from a man aged 30 to 45 in good health. The CDR3 reads CASSLRGVGLAGTNEQFF. CDR3 nucleotides: TGTGCCAGCAGCCTCAGGGGGGTGGGACTAGCGGGAACGAATGAGCAGTTCTTC.